This entry features one T cell receptor beta chain sequence. The data are from a study of blood T cell repertoires in COVID-19. On the study more broadly: PBMCs, B-cell-depleted T cells, or T cells were the source of the cDNA or gDNA that made up the material.

The length of the CDR3 is 15 residues. V trimming: 4 bases; J trimming: 2 bases; junction bases outside the gene matches: 4. The V gene's germline CDR1 is LNHDA and CDR2 SQIVND (reference sequence). Here immunoSEQ multiplex PCR was the method, and the copy in TCRdb shows in-frame clones only, minus some. The sample includes over 85,000 clones, 65% to 90% of them seen just once. The V call is TRBV19, the J call TRBJ2-7; 11 bases align to TRBD1. This TCR derives from a man in his sixties with acute or convalescent COVID-19. Material: peripheral blood. CDR3 DNA sequence: TGTGCCAGTAGTAACACGGGACAGGGGGCCTACGAGCAGTACTTC. Its protein product is CASSNTGQGAYEQYF.